These 27 T cell receptor beta chains came from one sample sequenced in a study of blood T cells in healthy people across ages. The authors ran a second PCR of 7 to 11 cycles using a sample-barcoded 5' primer and a J-beta primer mix. TCRdb processed the 5' RACE reads anew with MiXCR; each CDR3 protein has one entry. The sample includes roughly 800,000 distinct CDR3 sequences, about 37% seen only once; the top ten take over 10%. The material sequenced was blood. The receptors derive from a man between 18 and 35 years old in good health.

This sequence joins TRBV7-2 and TRBJ2-5; 13 bases agree with TRBD2. CDR1 SGHTA and CDR2 FQGNSA come from the germline V gene. The CDR3 runs 15 residues. The V and J ends lost 6 bases and 11 bases, in that order; junction bases with no gene match: 12. As DNA, the CDR3 is TGTGCCAGCAGTCCCCCGGGACTAGCGGGGAATGAGCAGTACTTC. It translates to CASSPPGLAGNEQYF. The entire variable domain, with the rest obtained from reference TRBV7-2 and TRBJ2-5, is as follows: GAGVSQSPSNKVTEKGKDVELRCDPISGHTALYWYRQSLGQGLEFLIYFQGNSAPDKSGLPSDRFSAERTGGSVSTLTIQRTQQEDSAVYLCASSPPGLAGNEQYFGPGTRLLVL.

The rearrangement links TRBV27 to TRBJ1-2; 8 bases line up with TRBD1. The V and J ends lost 3 bases and 7 bases, in that order; junction bases with no gene match: 16. The CDR3 is made up of 17 amino acids. The germline CDR1 and CDR2 sequences are MNHEY and SMNVEV (reference sequence). The CDR3 spells CASSFSPLTGGGCGYTF. In DNA form, the CDR3 reads TGTGCCAGCAGTTTTAGTCCCCTAACAGGGGGTGGTTGTGGCTACACCTTC.

V is TRBV20-1 and J is TRBJ1-5; TRBD1 agrees at 8 bases. The V and J ends lost 2 bases and 0 bases, in that order; junction bases with no gene match: 9. The germline V gene encodes CDR1 DFQATT and CDR2 SNEGSKA (reference sequence). The CDR3 runs 17 residues. This CDR3 reads CSARQGAGFYSNQPQHF. Written as DNA, the CDR3 is TGCAGTGCTAGACAGGGGGCGGGATTTTATAGCAATCAGCCCCAGCATTTT.

Of note for this clonotype: A much larger clone differs by one base, so this may be a read error. The chain combines TRBV7-2 with TRBJ1-2, with a tentative D call TRBD1 (6 bases). V was trimmed by 6 bases and J by 8 bases, leaving 25 bases between them. The CDR3 covers 16 residues. CDR1 and CDR2 from the germline V gene are SGHTA and FQGNSA. CDR3 sequence reads: CASREAGQIIWEGYTF. CDR3 sequence (DNA): TGTGCCAGCAGGGAGGCGGGACAAATTATATGGGAGGGCTACACCTTC.

This clonotype has just a few counts. J is TRBJ2-7 and V is TRBV6-6, with D perhaps TRBD2 (5 bases). This CDR3 has 13 amino acids. V lost 7 bases to trimming and J lost 6 bases, with 16 bases between them. Germline V gives CDR1 MNHNY, CDR2 SVGAGI (reference sequence). The CDR3 DNA reads as TGTGCCAGCACCCCGGGGTTCATTGGCGAGCAGTACTTC. It is translated as CASTPGFIGEQYF.

The chain employs TRBV7-2 and TRBJ2-1; 11 nucleotides align to TRBD2. CDR1 SGHTA and CDR2 FQGNSA come from the germline V gene. The J segment lost 5 bases and the V segment lost 5 bases, leaving 5 bases of the junction unmatched. The CDR3 spans 15 residues. As DNA, the CDR3 is TGTGCCAGCAGCGCGCTAGCGGGGGGAAACAATGAGCAGTTCTTC. This encodes CASSALAGGNNEQFF. Full variable domain (missing parts from reference TRBV7-2 and TRBJ2-1): GAGVSQSPSNKVTEKGKDVELRCDPISGHTALYWYRQSLGQGLEFLIYFQGNSAPDKSGLPSDRFSAERTGGSVSTLTIQRTQQEDSAVYLCASSALAGGNNEQFFGPGTRLTVL.

This clonotype occurred a few times. V and J are TRBV20-1 and TRBJ2-2; D gene ambiguous. The CDR3 has 14 residues. Germline V gives CDR1 DFQATT, CDR2 SNEGSKA (reference sequence). The germline V and J ends were trimmed by 1 base and 4 bases, with 10 bases remaining between them. CDR3 protein: CSARVGSATGELFF. The CDR3 bases are TGCAGTGCTAGAGTTGGGTCCGCCACCGGGGAGCTGTTTTTT.

A word on this clonotype: With a much larger clone just one base away, this may be a read error. The rearrangement links TRBV4-1 to TRBJ2-4; no definite D call. The V and J ends lost 0 bases and 13 bases respectively, with 13 bases between them. The V gene's germline CDR1 is MGHRA and CDR2 YSYEKL. This CDR3 region has 13 residues. CDR3 bases: TGCGCCAGCAGCCAAGAAGGCCGAGAGATCCAGTACTTC. Translating it yields CASSQEGREIQYF.

This chain links TRBV4-3 with TRBJ1-2; no clear D gene. The CDR3 is 16 amino acids. The V and J ends lost 0 bases and 4 bases respectively, with 15 bases between them. In germline, CDR1 is LGHNA, CDR2 YSLEER. The CDR3 region is CASSQDTGASPYGYTF. CDR3 DNA: TGCGCCAGCAGCCAAGATACGGGCGCCTCTCCCTATGGCTACACCTTC.

This chain links TRBV5-1 with TRBJ1-1; the D is unclear. Per the germline V gene, CDR1 is SGHRS and CDR2 is YFSETQ. The CDR3 is 14 residues long. Deletions cut 0 bases from V and 9 bases from J, with 15 bases between. This CDR3 reads CASSLAWAGSKAFF. The CDR3 coding sequence is TGCGCCAGCAGCTTGGCCTGGGCGGGGAGCAAAGCTTTCTTT.

This clonotype has more than one count but fewer than ten. The chain joins TRBV9 to TRBJ2-3; D may be TRBD1 or TRBD2 (6 bases each). Germline CDR1 SGDLS, CDR2 YYNGEE. The CDR3 is 16 residues long. V was clipped by 0 bases and J by 1 base, with 12 bases between them. This CDR3 is CASSVDVGGGTDTQYF. CDR3 in DNA: TGTGCCAGCAGCGTAGACGTGGGGGGCGGCACAGATACGCAGTATTTT. Combining the CDR3 with reference TRBV9 and TRBJ2-3 gives the whole variable domain DSGVTQTPKHLITATGQRVTLRCSPRSGDLSVYWYQQSLDQGLQFLIQYYNGEERAKGNILERFSAQQFPDLHSELNLSSLELGDSALYFCASSVDVGGGTDTQYFGPGTRLTVL.

The chain links TRBV15 to TRBJ1-1, with 8 bases that match TRBD1. The CDR3 runs to 15 residues. The germline V gene has CDR1 LNHNV and CDR2 YYDKDF (reference sequence). The trim removed 3 bases at V and 4 bases at J, leaving 7 bases unmatched. CDR3 nucleotides: TGTGCCACCAGCAGGGACAGGGCCCAGGGCACTGAAGCTTTCTTT. This translates into CATSRDRAQGTEAFF.

This clonotype was seen a few times. The genes are TRBV12-3 or TRBV12-4 and TRBJ1-2; D gene uncertain. Deletions cut 5 bases from V and 0 bases from J, with 10 bases between. This CDR3 has 14 amino acids. CDR3 coding DNA: TGTGCCAGCAGTCCTTCGCCGGCTAACTATGGCTACACCTTC. Translating gives CASSPSPANYGYTF.

The CDR3, as DNA: TGTGCCAGCAGCCATTCGCCTAGCGGGGGCAATGAGCAGTTCTTC. As protein: CASSHSPSGGNEQFF. J is TRBJ2-1 and V is TRBV14, with 10 bases that match TRBD2. The CDR3 contains 15 residues. CDR1 and CDR2 from the germline V gene are SGHDN and FVKESK. J gave up 6 bases and V 3 bases, and 5 bases lay outside the gene matches.

In its sample, this clonotype was seen a few times. This chain uses TRBV30 with TRBJ1-4; 9 bases line up with TRBD1. V gave up 4 bases and J gave up 6 bases; unmatched junction bases: 9. This CDR3 is 15 amino acids long. The V gene's germline CDR1 is GTSNPN and CDR2 SVGIG (reference sequence). In DNA form, the CDR3 reads TGTGCCTGGACCTTAGGGGACAGGGATGATGAAAAACTGTTTTTT. It translates to CAWTLGDRDDEKLFF.

As for this clonotype: Being one base from a much bigger clone, this may be a read error. CDR3 DNA sequence: TGTGCCAGCAGGCTATCCTCCGGGACAGCCTACAATGAGCAGTACTTC. It codes for CASRLSSGTAYNEQYF. The V call is TRBV12-3 or TRBV12-4, the J call TRBJ2-7, with 7 positions matching TRBD1. Losses at the gene ends were 6 bases for V and 7 bases for J; bases not matched to a gene: 18. The CDR3 runs to 16 residues.

The chain combines TRBV5-1 with TRBJ1-2; no clear D gene. Trimming took off 4 bases at V and 9 bases at J, with 16 bases between the two ends. Germline V gives CDR1 SGHRS, CDR2 YFSETQ. The CDR3 spans 13 residues. CDR3 sequence: CASSADPEESYTF. The CDR3 bases are TGCGCCAGCAGCGCCGACCCGGAGGAAAGCTACACCTTC.

J is TRBJ2-1 and V is TRBV5-6; D is undetermined. Germline lookup yields CDR1 SGHDT and CDR2 YYEEEE. Trimming took 0 bases from V and 2 from J, leaving 9 bases between them. The CDR3 spans 15 residues. The CDR3 coding sequence is TGTGCCAGCAGCTTGGCCCCAGACCCCTACAATGAGCAGTTCTTC. Residues: CASSLAPDPYNEQFF.

The chain is built from TRBV4-3 and TRBJ2-3, with 11 bases matching TRBD2. The J segment lost 10 bases and the V segment lost 3 bases, leaving 15 bases of the junction unmatched. The germline V gene encodes CDR1 LGHNA and CDR2 YSLEER. The CDR3 loop spans 17 amino acids. The CDR3 DNA follows: TGCGCCAGCAGCCAGTATAGCGGGGGGGCCGTGGAGATGGCGCAGTATTTT. It is translated as CASSQYSGGAVEMAQYF.

The DNA for the CDR3 is TGTGCCAGCAGCTCCGGGACAGGGGGCAACCCACAGTACTTC. Residues: CASSSGTGGNPQYF. The rearrangement joins TRBV7-2 to TRBJ2-5; 12 bases match TRBD1. The CDR3 is 14 residues long. J gave up 11 bases and V 4 bases, and 8 bases lay outside the gene matches. Germline V CDR1 and CDR2: SGHTA, FQGNSA. The full variable domain, completed using reference TRBV7-2 and TRBJ2-5, is GAGVSQSPSNKVTEKGKDVELRCDPISGHTALYWYRQSLGQGLEFLIYFQGNSAPDKSGLPSDRFSAERTGGSVSTLTIQRTQQEDSAVYLCASSSGTGGNPQYFGPGTRLLVL.

This clonotype was counted once. V and J are TRBV4-2 and TRBJ2-4; tentative D call: TRBD1 (6 bases). The J call may be incorrect, as the DNA end agrees better with TRBJ2-7. Germline CDR1 LGHNA, CDR2 YNFKEQ. The CDR3 sequence is 16 residues long. The CDR3, as DNA: TGTGCCAGCAGCTCCCAAGGTATCAGGGGCAGATACGAGCAGTACTTC. Its translation is CASSSQGIRGRYEQYF.

This chain uses TRBV28 with TRBJ2-7, with D possibly TRBD1 on 6 matching bases. Germline CDR1 MDHEN, CDR2 SYDVKM. V lost 5 bases, J lost 3 bases, and 17 bases lay in between. The length of the CDR3 is 15 residues. CDR3 sequence reads: CASSPRTGQIYEQYF. CDR3 DNA: TGTGCCAGCAGTCCGCGAACAGGGCAGATCTACGAGCAGTACTTC. The full variable domain, completed using reference TRBV28 and TRBJ2-7, is DVKVTQSSRYLVKRTGEKVFLECVQDMDHENMFWYRQDPGLGLRLIYFSYDVKMKEKGDIPEGYSVSREKKERFSLILESASTNQTSMYLCASSPRTGQIYEQYFGPGTRLTVT.

V usage is TRBV9 and J usage is TRBJ2-7; 9 bases fit TRBD1. The CDR3 spans 14 residues. Per germline, CDR1 SGDLS and CDR2 YYNGEE. The trim removed 2 bases at V and 6 bases at J, leaving 6 bases unmatched. The CDR3 region is CASSVNYRGREQYF. CDR3 bases: TGTGCCAGCAGCGTTAACTACAGGGGGCGCGAGCAGTACTTC.

The chain joins TRBV4-2 to TRBJ2-7; D ambiguous. Per the germline V gene, CDR1 is LGHNA and CDR2 is YNFKEQ. The V gene lost 0 bases and the J gene lost 7 bases, with 10 bases spanning the gap. The CDR3 runs 13 residues. DNA of the CDR3: TGTGCCAGCAGCCAAGATACAGCGAGGGAGCAGTACTTC. Protein product: CASSQDTAREQYF.

This clonotype was found a few times. CDR3 sequence (DNA): TGTGCCAGCAGTTTATTAGACAGGAGCTCCTACAATGAGCAGTTCTTC. Translated, it gives CASSLLDRSSYNEQFF. The chain couples TRBV28 to TRBJ2-1; perhaps TRBD1 as D (6 bases). CDR1 is MDHEN and CDR2 is SYDVKM in the germline V gene. The CDR3 has 16 amino acids. The V and J ends lost 1 base and 0 bases respectively, with 10 bases between them.

This clonotype was seen more than once but under ten times. The V and J genes are TRBV7-2 and TRBJ2-2; possible D gene TRBD1, 6 bases. The length of the CDR3 is 15 residues. Germline CDR1 and CDR2: SGHTA and FQGNSA. Trimming took off 8 bases at V and 0 bases at J, with 13 bases between the two ends. CDR3 in amino acids: CASGSRGTNTGELFF. The CDR3 coding sequence is TGTGCCAGCGGATCCAGGGGCACGAACACCGGGGAGCTGTTTTTT.

This clonotype was observed many times. The chain links TRBV12-3 or TRBV12-4 to TRBJ2-3, with unresolved D. The length of the CDR3 is 12 residues. V was clipped by 6 bases and J by 2 bases, with 6 bases between them. The CDR3 protein is CASRPNTDTQYF. In nucleotides, the CDR3 is TGTGCCAGCAGGCCCAACACAGATACGCAGTATTTT.